This entry concerns a single T cell receptor (beta chain). This clonotype was picked up a small number of times. No cognate antigen has been identified for it. No much larger clone exists at a distance of one base, and base qualities are not known. Starting from approximately 0.5 ug total RNA, TCRbeta-specific cDNA was produced by reverse transcription with a constant-region primer and ProtoScript II reverse transcriptase. Three nested multiplex PCR rounds, following a slightly modified ARM-PCR procedure, were used to build the TCRbeta libraries. The first two PCR rounds used multiplex TRBV1-TRBV30 forward primers with a Cbeta reverse primer, each for around 10 cycles. Sample barcodes and Illumina adapters were added in a final 25-cycle PCR with Deep VentR polymerase. Before sequencing, amplicons of 200-500 bp were purified from gel using a QIAquick gel extraction kit. The TCRbeta amplicons were sequenced with 250-bp paired-end reads on an Illumina HiSeq 2500. Turning to the authors' computational methods: Quality trimming of reads was performed with Trimmomatic v0.33, and paired reads were merged with FLASH v1.2.11 so that full CDR3 sequences could be recovered. V, D and J germline segments were assigned to the rearranged TCRbeta sequences using MiGEC v1.2.1b. Clonotype statistics, along with Shannon-Wiener diversity indices, were calculated using VDJtools v1.0.0. To cut down on sampling bias, every analysis after diversity analysis relied on just the 250 most abundant clonotypes from each sample. The raw public data were reprocessed by TCRdb itself: fastp quality trimming at Q25, MiXCR clonotype calling, in-frame beta chains only. Each record represents a unique CDR3 protein, reported with the most common genes and DNA among its rows. TCRdb's processing, not the study's, gives the V and J calls here. The sample data list about 120,000 distinct CDR3 sequences, and around 70% of these were observed just once. In total, the top ten clones hold about 8% of the sample.

This sample is drawn from a study of tumor-infiltrating lymphocytes in primary liver carcinoma (dated by TCRdb to the late 2010s). In terms of the full investigation: Hepatocellular carcinoma (four) or combined HCC and intrahepatic cholangiocarcinoma (one) was present in the five patients, who were three men and two women aged 30 to 69 years. Reproducibility between technical replicate repertoires was high, with correlation coefficients above 0.95 and mean shared-clone rates roughly 0.86. Tumors of the five patients were stage T1-T3 N0M0 with maximum diameters of 4.2 to 10 cm. Each sample produced about 3.65 to 7.13 million productive TCRbeta reads, and read depth showed no significant difference between tissue types. A total of 35 specimens from 5 patients underwent TCRbeta repertoire sequencing, comprising roughly 25 tumor regions, 5 adjacent noncancerous liver tissues and 5 peripheral blood samples. The study combined TCRbeta repertoire sequencing, expression microarrays and whole-exome sequencing across five regions of each liver tumor, with adjacent normal tissue and blood. Results the study describes overall, beyond this receptor: Because the samples were bulk and unsorted, CD4+ and CD8+ T cell repertoires could not be compared. Repertoire overlap was higher between tumor regions (mean around 35%) than tumor-adjacent (17%) or tumor-blood (about 15%) pairs, consistent with antigen-driven expansion. The top 250 clones accounted for a significantly greater share of the repertoire in tumors than in blood (p = 0.039). Because sequencing covered only the TCR beta chain and unpaired alpha chains were not captured, true repertoire diversity is likely underestimated. The study included only four or five patients, and the authors note findings should be validated in a larger study.

From its cysteine to its phenylalanine, the CDR3 spans 18 amino acids. The retained sequence is limited to the CDR3, 54 bases, with the frame set at the first base. V is pared back by 3 bases and J by 4 bases, with 22 bases lying between the germline termini. In the germline V gene, CDR1 corresponds to SGHTA and CDR2 to FQGTGA. Total RNA and DNA were co-extracted without cell sorting from around 20-30 mg of bulk tissue using the AllPrep DNA/RNA mini kit. Between November 2015 and 2016, a few patients in China with histopathologically diagnosed primary liver carcinoma had their tumors surgically resected. At the time of sampling, the patients had chronic HBV infection and had not received any treatment. Each fresh piece of tumor and adjacent tissue was cut in two, with one half stored in RNAlater at -80 degrees C and the other half sent for histology.

Recombination joined TRBV7-3 with TRBJ2-1; matching of 6 bases hints at TRBD2 as the D gene. The specimen was tumor-adjacent normal liver tissue. This clonotype was sampled from a woman aged 60-75 years with primary liver carcinoma and hepatitis B virus infection. The nucleotide sequence is given as TGTGCCAGCAGCTTGGGGCGGGGCGTAGGGACTCGTTACAATGAGCAGTTCTTC. Translation gives CASSLGRGVGTRYNEQFF.